Following are 22 T cell receptor beta chains from one sample sequenced in a study of blood T cell repertoires in COVID-19. Only in-frame clones appear in the TCRdb table, and some are missing; sequencing was by immunoSEQ multiplex PCR. The repertoire has about 520,000 clones, roughly 88% of them found once; the top ten carry 3.2%. Material: peripheral blood. These receptors all stem from a human donor in a cohort sampled during active COVID-19.

The rearrangement joins TRBV28 to TRBJ2-5; 9 bases match TRBD1. Germline CDR1 is MDHEN and CDR2 is SYDVKM. J gave up 7 bases and V 6 bases, and 9 bases lay outside the gene matches. The length of the CDR3 is 14 residues. CDR3 region: CASSRRTGEWTQYF. The CDR3, as DNA: TGTGCCAGCAGCCGCCGGACAGGGGAGTGGACCCAGTACTTC.

The chain joins TRBV19 to TRBJ1-5; no definite D call. The germline V gene encodes CDR1 LNHDA and CDR2 SQIVND (reference sequence). The CDR3 has 13 residues. The V gene lost 11 bases and the J gene lost 0 bases, with 11 bases spanning the gap. The CDR3 loop is CACAGVSNQPQHF. The CDR3 DNA follows: TGTGCCTGTGCCGGTGTTAGCAATCAGCCCCAGCATTTT.

The chain recombines TRBV19 with TRBJ2-7; 10 nucleotides align to TRBD1. The CDR3 sequence is 15 residues long. Trimming took 4 bases from V and 4 from J; bases not matched to a gene: 7. CDR1 and CDR2 (germline): LNHDA, SQIVND (reference sequence). The CDR3 sequence: CASSNTGTGVYEQYF. CDR3 in DNA: TGTGCCAGTAGTAATACCGGGACAGGGGTTTACGAGCAGTACTTC. The full variable domain, in which reference TRBV19 and TRBJ2-7 provide the parts outside the CDR3, is DGGITQSPKYLFRKEGQNVTLSCEQNLNHDAMYWYRQDPGQGLRLIYYSQIVNDFQKGDIAEGYSVSREKKESFPLTVTSAQKNPTAFYLCASSNTGTGVYEQYFGPGTRLTVT.

V usage is TRBV10-2 and J usage is TRBJ2-1; TRBD2 might be the D (6 bases). The V gene's germline CDR1 is WSHSY and CDR2 SAAADI. CDR3 length: 15 residues. V was cut by 5 bases and J by 4 bases, with 15 bases left in between. CDR3 nucleotide sequence: TGCGCCAGCAGTATTGCGGGGCCCCCTTACAATGAGCAGTTCTTC. This encodes CASSIAGPPYNEQFF.

This chain joins TRBV11-3 and TRBJ2-1, with D unclear. CDR1 SGHNT and CDR2 YENEEA come from the germline V gene. The CDR3 extends over 12 amino acids. Trimming cost V 1 base and J 5 bases, with 3 bases left between them. The CDR3 protein is CASSLGNNEQFF. CDR3 nucleotide sequence: TGTGCCAGCAGCTTAGGTAACAATGAGCAGTTCTTC.

The CDR3 region has the DNA TGCAGCGTGAGGACGGGCGGGGACACTGAAGCTTTCTTT. Protein: CSVRTGGDTEAFF. This rearrangement joins TRBV29-1 to TRBJ1-1; D call uncertain. There are 13 residues in the CDR3. Germline V CDR1 and CDR2: SQVTM, ANQGSEA. With 6 bases removed from V and 3 bases from J, the gap between germline ends came to 14 bases.

The chain is built from TRBV28 and TRBJ2-1; 13 nucleotides agree with TRBD2. The CDR3 extends over 15 amino acids. Germline assignment: CDR1 MDHEN and CDR2 SYDVKM. Germline trimming cut 5 bases from V and 10 bases from J; bases unmatched to any gene: 8. The CDR3 nucleotides are TGTGCCAGCAGTCCAACTAGCGGGAGGGCGCGGGAGCAGTTCTTC. This translates into CASSPTSGRAREQFF.

The gene calls are TRBV20-1 and TRBJ2-7; weak D call: TRBD2 (6 bases). The CDR3 spans 11 residues. Germline V gene data show CDR1 as DFQATT and CDR2 as SNEGSKA (reference sequence). The germline V and J ends were trimmed by 7 bases and 5 bases, with 12 bases remaining between them. The CDR3 region has the DNA TGCAGTGGGATTCGGGGGAACGAGCAGTACTTC. It specifies CSGIRGNEQYF.

The J gene is TRBJ2-3, the V gene TRBV11-2; D possibly corresponds to TRBD1 (5 bases). V was trimmed by 6 bases and J by 1 base, leaving 11 bases between them. Germline CDR1 reads SGHAT; CDR2 reads FQNNGV. The CDR3 has 14 amino acids. CDR3 coding DNA: TGTGCCAGCAGTCAGACAGCCGGCACAGATACGCAGTATTTT. Residues: CASSQTAGTDTQYF.

The chain recombines TRBV4-2 with TRBJ2-3; no firm D call. CDR1 is LGHNA and CDR2 is YNFKEQ in the germline V gene. The CDR3 contains 11 residues. Trimming cost V 1 base and J 8 bases, with 4 bases left between them. CDR3 nucleotide sequence: TGTGCCAGCAGCCAAGGAGGTACGCAGTATTTT. It translates to CASSQGGTQYF.

The genes are TRBV9 and TRBJ2-1; 9 bases match TRBD2. CDR1 SGDLS and CDR2 YYNGEE come from the germline V gene. This CDR3 is 15 amino acids long. Unmatched junction bases numbered 5, after V lost 0 bases and J lost 7 bases. The CDR3 nucleotides read TGTGCCAGCAGCGTAGAAGGTAGCGGGAGAAATGAGCAGTTCTTC. Protein: CASSVEGSGRNEQFF.

The V gene is TRBV5-4, the J gene TRBJ2-7, with 12 nucleotides matching TRBD2. The V and J ends lost 2 bases and 3 bases, in that order; junction bases with no gene match: 15. CDR3 length: 19 amino acids. Germline V gives CDR1 SGHNT, CDR2 YYREEE (reference sequence). The CDR3 DNA sequence: TGTGCCAGCAGCTTAGGACTAGCGGGGTCCGATCGGTATTTCTACGAGCAGTACTTC. Translating it yields CASSLGLAGSDRYFYEQYF.

This clone was seen a single time. The chain combines TRBV6-6 with TRBJ1-1; a weak D match, TRBD1 (6 bases). Germline values: CDR1 MNHNY, CDR2 SVGAGI (reference sequence). Trimming took 7 bases from V and 2 from J, leaving 14 bases between them. CDR3 length: 14 amino acids. The CDR3 region is CASKTPGQNTEAFF. CDR3 nucleotide sequence: TGTGCCAGCAAGACACCGGGACAAAACACTGAAGCTTTCTTT.

This chain connects TRBV28 to TRBJ2-3; 11 bases agree with TRBD1. V trimming: 8 bases; J trimming: 5 bases; junction bases outside the gene matches: 3. The V gene's germline CDR1 is MDHEN and CDR2 SYDVKM. This CDR3 comprises 13 residues. DNA of the CDR3: TGTGCCAGCGGACAGGGGGCAGGAGATACGCAGTATTTT. It specifies CASGQGAGDTQYF.

V gene TRBV7-2 combines with J gene TRBJ2-1; 7 nucleotides line up with TRBD2. The CDR3 runs 13 residues. The ends lost 8 bases at V and 5 bases at J; junction bases unmatched: 6. Germline-derived CDR1 and CDR2 are SGHTA and FQGNSA. As DNA, the CDR3 is TGTGCCAGCTCGGCGGGAGTGAACAATGAGCAGTTCTTC. As protein: CASSAGVNNEQFF.

The genes are TRBV5-1 and TRBJ1-1; tentative D call: TRBD1 (5 bases). The CDR3 consists of 15 residues. Germline lookup yields CDR1 SGHRS and CDR2 YFSETQ. V dropped 4 bases and J dropped 8 bases, with 21 bases sitting between them. The CDR3 reads CASSPPGGGNTEAFF. For the CDR3, the DNA is TGCGCCAGCAGCCCCCCTGGCGGGGGAAATACGGAAGCTTTCTTT.

The chain is built from TRBV18 and TRBJ2-3; 9 bases map to TRBD2. V lost 5 bases, J lost 2 bases, and 8 bases stayed unmatched. Germline CDR1 reads KGHSH; CDR2 reads LQKENI. This CDR3 has 16 residues. CDR3 protein: CASSGETGLATDTQYF. The CDR3 nucleotides read TGTGCCAGCTCAGGTGAGACGGGACTAGCCACAGATACGCAGTATTTT.

This clone occurred a few times. V and J are TRBV14 and TRBJ1-5, with unresolved D. V shed 8 bases and J shed 5 bases, with 13 bases lying between them. The CDR3 has 13 amino acids. Germline assignment: CDR1 SGHDN and CDR2 FVKESK. CDR3 loop: CASGKSGDQPQHF. The CDR3 nucleotides are TGTGCCAGCGGGAAGAGCGGGGATCAGCCCCAGCATTTT. Drawing the rest from reference TRBV14 and TRBJ1-5, the complete variable domain is EAGVTQFPSHSVIEKGQTVTLRCDPISGHDNLYWYRRVMGKEIKFLLHFVKESKQDESGMPNNRFLAERTGGTYSTLKVQPAELEDSGVYFCASGKSGDQPQHFGDGTRLSIL.

The chain combines TRBV2 with TRBJ1-5; unclear D gene. Germline CDR1 and CDR2: SNHLY and FYNNEI. V shed 8 bases and J shed 5 bases, with 13 bases lying between them. The CDR3 extends over 13 amino acids. CDR3 protein: CASVREQDQPQHF. The DNA for the CDR3 is TGTGCCAGCGTCCGGGAGCAAGATCAGCCCCAGCATTTT.

V gene TRBV19 combines with J gene TRBJ1-5, with 11 bases that match TRBD1. The trim removed 6 bases at V and 5 bases at J, leaving 9 bases unmatched. The germline V gene has CDR1 LNHDA and CDR2 SQIVND (reference sequence). There are 16 residues in the CDR3. Here the CDR3 reads CASSPLPGQGDQPQHF. The DNA for the CDR3 is TGTGCCAGTAGCCCACTTCCGGGACAGGGGGATCAGCCCCAGCATTTT. The entire variable domain, with the rest obtained from reference TRBV19 and TRBJ1-5, is as follows: DGGITQSPKYLFRKEGQNVTLSCEQNLNHDAMYWYRQDPGQGLRLIYYSQIVNDFQKGDIAEGYSVSREKKESFPLTVTSAQKNPTAFYLCASSPLPGQGDQPQHFGDGTRLSIL.

The genes are TRBV4-3 and TRBJ1-6; D perhaps matches TRBD1 (6 bases). The germline CDR1 and CDR2 sequences are LGHNA and YSLEER. The CDR3 extends over 14 amino acids. V was cut by 5 bases and J by 7 bases, with 12 bases left in between. CDR3 residues: CASSADSQNSPLHF. In nucleotides, the CDR3 is TGCGCCAGCAGCGCGGACAGCCAAAATTCACCCCTCCACTTT.

The chain employs TRBV10-3 and TRBJ2-1, with TRBD2 matching 11 bases. The trim removed 4 bases at V and 7 bases at J, leaving 3 bases unmatched. CDR3 length equals 14 residues. Germline loops: CDR1 ENHRY, CDR2 SYGVKD. CDR3 in DNA: TGTGCCATCAGTGGGGGACTAGCGGAGAATGAGCAGTTCTTC. Translated, it gives CAISGGLAENEQFF.